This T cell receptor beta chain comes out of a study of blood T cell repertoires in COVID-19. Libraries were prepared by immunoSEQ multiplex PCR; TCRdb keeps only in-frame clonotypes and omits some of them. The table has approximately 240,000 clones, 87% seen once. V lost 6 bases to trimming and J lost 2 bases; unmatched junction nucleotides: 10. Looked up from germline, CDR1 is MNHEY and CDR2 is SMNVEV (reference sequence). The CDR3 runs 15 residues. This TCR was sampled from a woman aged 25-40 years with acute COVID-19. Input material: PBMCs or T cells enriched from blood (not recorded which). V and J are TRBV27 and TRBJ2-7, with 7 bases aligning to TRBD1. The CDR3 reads CASSERGLRAYEQYF. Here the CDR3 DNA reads TGTGCCAGCAGCGAAAGGGGGCTCCGTGCCTACGAGCAGTACTTC.